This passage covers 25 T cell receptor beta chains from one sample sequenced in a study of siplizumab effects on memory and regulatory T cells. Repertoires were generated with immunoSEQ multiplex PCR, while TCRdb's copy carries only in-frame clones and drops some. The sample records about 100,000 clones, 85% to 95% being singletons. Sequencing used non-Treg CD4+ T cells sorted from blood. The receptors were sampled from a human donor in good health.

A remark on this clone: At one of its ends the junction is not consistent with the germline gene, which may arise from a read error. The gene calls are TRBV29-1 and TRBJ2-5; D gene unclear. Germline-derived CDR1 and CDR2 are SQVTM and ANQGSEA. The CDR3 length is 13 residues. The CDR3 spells CSVYSRRQETRYF. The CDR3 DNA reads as TGCAGCGTTTATAGTAGGCGGCAAGAGACCCGGTACTTC.

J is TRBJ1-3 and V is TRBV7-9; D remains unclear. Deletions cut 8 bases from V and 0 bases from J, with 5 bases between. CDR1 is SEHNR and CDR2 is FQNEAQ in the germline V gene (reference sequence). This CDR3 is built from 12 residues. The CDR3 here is CASRGSGNTIYF. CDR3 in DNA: TGTGCCAGCCGAGGCTCTGGAAACACCATATATTTT.

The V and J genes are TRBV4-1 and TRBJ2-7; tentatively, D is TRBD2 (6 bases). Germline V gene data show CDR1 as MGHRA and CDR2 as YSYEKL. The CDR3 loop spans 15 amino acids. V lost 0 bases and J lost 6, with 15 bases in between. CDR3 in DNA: TGCGCCAGCAGCCAAGATTGGGGGGTCCCGGGCGAGCAGTACTTC. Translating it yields CASSQDWGVPGEQYF.

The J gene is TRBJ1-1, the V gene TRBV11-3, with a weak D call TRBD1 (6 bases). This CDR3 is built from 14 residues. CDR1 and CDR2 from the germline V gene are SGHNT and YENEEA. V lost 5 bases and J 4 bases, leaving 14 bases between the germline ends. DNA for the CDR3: TGTGCCAGCAGCAAACAGGGCGCAAGCACTGAAGCTTTCTTT. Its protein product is CASSKQGASTEAFF.

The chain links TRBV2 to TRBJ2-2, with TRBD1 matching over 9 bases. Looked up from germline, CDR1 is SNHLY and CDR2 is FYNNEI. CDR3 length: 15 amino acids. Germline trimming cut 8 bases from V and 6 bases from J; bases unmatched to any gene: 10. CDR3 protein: CASSGTGMFSGELFF. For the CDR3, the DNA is TGTGCCAGCTCAGGGACAGGGATGTTCTCCGGGGAGCTGTTTTTT.

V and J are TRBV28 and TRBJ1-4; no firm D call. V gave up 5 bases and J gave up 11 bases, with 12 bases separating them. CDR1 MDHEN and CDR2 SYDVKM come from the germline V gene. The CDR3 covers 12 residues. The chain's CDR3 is CASSPGFGKLFF. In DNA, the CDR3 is TGTGCCAGCAGTCCAGGATTCGGGAAACTGTTTTTT. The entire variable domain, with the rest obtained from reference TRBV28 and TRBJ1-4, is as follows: DVKVTQSSRYLVKRTGEKVFLECVQDMDHENMFWYRQDPGLGLRLIYFSYDVKMKEKGDIPEGYSVSREKKERFSLILESASTNQTSMYLCASSPGFGKLFFGSGTQLSVL.

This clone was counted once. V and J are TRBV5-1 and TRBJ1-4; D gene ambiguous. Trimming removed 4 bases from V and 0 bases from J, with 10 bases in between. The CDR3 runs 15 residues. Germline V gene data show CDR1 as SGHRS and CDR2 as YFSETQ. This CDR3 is CASSRQKTTNEKLFF. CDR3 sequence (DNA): TGCGCCAGCAGCAGGCAGAAAACAACTAATGAAAAACTGTTTTTT.

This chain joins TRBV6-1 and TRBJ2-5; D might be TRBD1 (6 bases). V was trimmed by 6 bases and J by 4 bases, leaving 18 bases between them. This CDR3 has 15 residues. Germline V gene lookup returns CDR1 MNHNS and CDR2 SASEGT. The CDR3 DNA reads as TGTGCCAGCAGCCCTACCCCCACAGGGAGAGAGACCCAGTACTTC. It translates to CASSPTPTGRETQYF.

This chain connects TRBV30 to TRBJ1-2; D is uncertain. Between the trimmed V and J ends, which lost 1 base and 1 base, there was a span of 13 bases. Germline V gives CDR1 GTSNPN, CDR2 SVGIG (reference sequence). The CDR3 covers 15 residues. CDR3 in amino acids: CAWSGKNTYNYGYTF. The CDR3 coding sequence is TGTGCCTGGAGTGGTAAGAACACCTATAACTATGGCTACACCTTC.

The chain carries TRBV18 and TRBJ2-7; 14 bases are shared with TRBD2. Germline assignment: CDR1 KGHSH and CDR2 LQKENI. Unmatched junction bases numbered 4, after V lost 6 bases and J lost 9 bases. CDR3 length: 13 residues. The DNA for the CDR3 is TGTGCCAGCTCGCTGGGACTAGCGGGAGCGCAGTACTTC. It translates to CASSLGLAGAQYF.

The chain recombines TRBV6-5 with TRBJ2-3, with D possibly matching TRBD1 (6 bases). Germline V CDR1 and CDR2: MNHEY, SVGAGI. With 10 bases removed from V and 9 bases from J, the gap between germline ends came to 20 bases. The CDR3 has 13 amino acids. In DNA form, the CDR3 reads TGTGCCACGGCCAAGACAGGATTTGACACGCAGTATTTT. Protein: CATAKTGFDTQYF.

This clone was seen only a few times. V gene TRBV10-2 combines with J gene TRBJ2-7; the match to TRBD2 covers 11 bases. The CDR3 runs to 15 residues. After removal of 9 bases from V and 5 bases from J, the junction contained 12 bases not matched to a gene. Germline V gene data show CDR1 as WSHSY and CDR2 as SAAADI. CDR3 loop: CASTALAGGSNEQYF. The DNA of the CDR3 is TGCGCCAGTACCGCCCTAGCGGGAGGATCCAACGAGCAGTACTTC.

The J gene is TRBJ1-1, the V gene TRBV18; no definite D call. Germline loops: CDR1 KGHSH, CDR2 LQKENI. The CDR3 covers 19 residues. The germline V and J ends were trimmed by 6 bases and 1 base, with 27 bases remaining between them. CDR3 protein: CASSHSLGPPRNGNTEAFF. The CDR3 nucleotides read TGTGCCAGCTCTCATTCACTCGGACCGCCACGGAATGGGAACACTGAAGCTTTCTTT.

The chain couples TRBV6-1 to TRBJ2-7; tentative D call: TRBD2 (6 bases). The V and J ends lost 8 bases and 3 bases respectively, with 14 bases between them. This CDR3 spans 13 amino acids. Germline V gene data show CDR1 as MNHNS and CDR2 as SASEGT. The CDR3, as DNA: TGTGCCAGCGGGGGGAGTCCCCTCTACGAGCAGTACTTC. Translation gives CASGGSPLYEQYF.

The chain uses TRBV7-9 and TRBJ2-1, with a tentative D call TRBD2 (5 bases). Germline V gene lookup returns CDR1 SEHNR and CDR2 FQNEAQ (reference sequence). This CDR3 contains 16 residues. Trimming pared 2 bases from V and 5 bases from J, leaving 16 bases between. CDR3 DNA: TGTGCCAGCAGCTTACTCTTCTCCGCGGGCAACAATGAGCAGTTCTTC. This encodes CASSLLFSAGNNEQFF.

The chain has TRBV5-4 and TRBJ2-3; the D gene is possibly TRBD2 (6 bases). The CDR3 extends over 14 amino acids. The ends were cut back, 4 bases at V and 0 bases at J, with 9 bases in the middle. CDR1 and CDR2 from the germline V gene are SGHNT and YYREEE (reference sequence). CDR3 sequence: CASSHGGSTDTQYF. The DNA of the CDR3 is TGTGCCAGCAGCCACGGGGGAAGCACAGATACGCAGTATTTT.

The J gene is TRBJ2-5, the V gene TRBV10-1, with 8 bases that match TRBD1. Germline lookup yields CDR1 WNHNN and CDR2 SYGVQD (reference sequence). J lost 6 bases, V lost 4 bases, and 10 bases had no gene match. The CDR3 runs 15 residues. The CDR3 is CASSADTGGAKTQYF. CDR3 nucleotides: TGCGCCAGCAGTGCAGATACAGGGGGAGCGAAGACCCAGTACTTC.

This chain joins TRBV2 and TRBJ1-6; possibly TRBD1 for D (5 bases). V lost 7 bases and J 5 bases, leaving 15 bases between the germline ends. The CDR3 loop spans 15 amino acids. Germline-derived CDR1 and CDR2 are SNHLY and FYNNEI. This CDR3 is CASKRSDRNNSPLHF. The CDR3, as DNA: TGTGCCAGCAAGAGGAGCGACAGAAATAATTCACCCCTCCACTTT.

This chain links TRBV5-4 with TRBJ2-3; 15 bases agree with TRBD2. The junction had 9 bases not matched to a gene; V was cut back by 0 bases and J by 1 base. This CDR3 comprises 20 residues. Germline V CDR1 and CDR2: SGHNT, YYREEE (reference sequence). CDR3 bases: TGTGCCAGCAGCTTGGCGGGACTAGCGGGAGGTTCCCGGGGCACAGATACGCAGTATTTT. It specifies CASSLAGLAGGSRGTDTQYF. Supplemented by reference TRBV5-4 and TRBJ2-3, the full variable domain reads ETGVTQSPTHLIKTRGQQVTLRCSSQSGHNTVSWYQQALGQGPQFIFQYYREEENGRGNFPPRFSGLQFPNYSSELNVNALELDDSALYLCASSLAGLAGGSRGTDTQYFGPGTRLTVL.

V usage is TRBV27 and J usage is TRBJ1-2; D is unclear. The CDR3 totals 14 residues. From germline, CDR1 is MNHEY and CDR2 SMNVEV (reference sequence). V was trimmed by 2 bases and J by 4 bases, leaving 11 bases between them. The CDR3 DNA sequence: TGTGCCAGCAGTTTAAGTGGTTTCCTCTATGGCTACACCTTC. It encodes CASSLSGFLYGYTF.

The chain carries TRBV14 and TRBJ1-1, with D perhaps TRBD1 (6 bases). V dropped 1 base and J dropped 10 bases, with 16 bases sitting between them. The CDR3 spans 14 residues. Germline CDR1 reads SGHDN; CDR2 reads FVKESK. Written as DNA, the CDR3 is TGTGCCAGCAGCCAAGCAGGGGTACGAGGACGAGCTTTCTTT. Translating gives CASSQAGVRGRAFF.

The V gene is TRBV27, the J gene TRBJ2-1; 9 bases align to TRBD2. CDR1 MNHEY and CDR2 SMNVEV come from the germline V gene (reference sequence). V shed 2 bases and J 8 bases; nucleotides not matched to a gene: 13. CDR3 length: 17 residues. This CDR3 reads CASSLGGGRAKFDEQFF. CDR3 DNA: TGTGCCAGCAGTTTAGGAGGCGGGAGGGCCAAGTTCGATGAGCAGTTCTTC.

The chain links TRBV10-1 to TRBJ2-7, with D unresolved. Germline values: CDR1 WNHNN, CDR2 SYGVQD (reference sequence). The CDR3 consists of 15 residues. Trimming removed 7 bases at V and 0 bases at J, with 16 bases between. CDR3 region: CASKRPPSHSYEQYF. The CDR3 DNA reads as TGCGCCAGCAAAAGGCCCCCATCTCACTCCTACGAGCAGTACTTC.

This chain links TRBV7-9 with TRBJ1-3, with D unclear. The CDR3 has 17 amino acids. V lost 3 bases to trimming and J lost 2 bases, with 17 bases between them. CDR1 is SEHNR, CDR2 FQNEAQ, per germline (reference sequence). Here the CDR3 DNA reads TGTGCCAGCAGCTTTAGGGTTACGTCTTCGGCTGGAAACACCATATATTTT. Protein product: CASSFRVTSSAGNTIYF.

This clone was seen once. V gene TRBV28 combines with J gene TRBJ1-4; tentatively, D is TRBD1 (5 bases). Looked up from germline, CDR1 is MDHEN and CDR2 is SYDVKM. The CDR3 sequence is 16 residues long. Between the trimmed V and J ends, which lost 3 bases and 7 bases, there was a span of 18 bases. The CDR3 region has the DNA TGTGCCAGCAGTTTTTATCGGGCCAGGGAGAGTGAAAAACTGTTTTTT. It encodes CASSFYRARESEKLFF.